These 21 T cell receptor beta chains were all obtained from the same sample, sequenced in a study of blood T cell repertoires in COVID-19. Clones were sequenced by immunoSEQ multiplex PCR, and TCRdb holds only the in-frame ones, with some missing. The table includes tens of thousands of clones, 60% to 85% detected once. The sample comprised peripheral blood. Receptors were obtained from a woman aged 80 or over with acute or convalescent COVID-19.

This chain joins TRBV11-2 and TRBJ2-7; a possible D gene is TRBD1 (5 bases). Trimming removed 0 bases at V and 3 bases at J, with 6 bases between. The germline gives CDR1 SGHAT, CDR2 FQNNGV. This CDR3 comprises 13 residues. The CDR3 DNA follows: TGTGCCAGCAGCTTAGAACAGGACTACGAGCAGTACTTC. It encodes CASSLEQDYEQYF.

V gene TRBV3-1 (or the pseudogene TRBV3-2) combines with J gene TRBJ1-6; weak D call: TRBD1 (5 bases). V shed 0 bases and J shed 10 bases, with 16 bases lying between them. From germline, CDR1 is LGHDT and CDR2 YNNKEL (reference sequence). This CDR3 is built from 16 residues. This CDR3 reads CASSQDRSVQGSPLHF. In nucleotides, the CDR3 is TGTGCCAGCAGCCAAGATCGATCAGTCCAGGGCTCACCCCTCCACTTT.

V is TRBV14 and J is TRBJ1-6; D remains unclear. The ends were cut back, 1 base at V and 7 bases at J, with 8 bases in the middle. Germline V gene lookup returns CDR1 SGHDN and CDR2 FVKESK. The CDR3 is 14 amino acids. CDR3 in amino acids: CASSQGGKNSPLHF. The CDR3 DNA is TGTGCCAGCAGCCAAGGAGGCAAGAATTCACCCCTCCACTTT.

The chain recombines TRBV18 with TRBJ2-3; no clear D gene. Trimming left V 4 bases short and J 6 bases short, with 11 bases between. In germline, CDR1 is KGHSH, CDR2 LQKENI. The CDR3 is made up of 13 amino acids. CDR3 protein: CASSRAIWDTQYF. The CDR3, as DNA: TGTGCCAGCTCACGGGCCATCTGGGATACGCAGTATTTT. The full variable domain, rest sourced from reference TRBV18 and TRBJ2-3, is NAGVMQNPRHLVRRRGQEARLRCSPMKGHSHVYWYRQLPEEGLKFMVYLQKENIIDESGMPKERFSAEFPKEGPSILRIQQVVRGDSAAYFCASSRAIWDTQYFGPGTRLTVL.

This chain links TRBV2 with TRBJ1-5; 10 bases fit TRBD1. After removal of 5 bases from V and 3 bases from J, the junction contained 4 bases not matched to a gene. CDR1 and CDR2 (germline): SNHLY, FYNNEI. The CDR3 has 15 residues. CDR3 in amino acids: CASSLGQGDNQPQHF. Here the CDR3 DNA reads TGTGCCAGCAGTTTAGGACAGGGGGACAATCAGCCCCAGCATTTT.

The CDR3 here is CASSQRGQAGTEAFF. The CDR3 DNA follows: TGTGCCAGCAGTCAAAGAGGGCAGGCGGGCACTGAAGCTTTCTTT. V usage is TRBV3-1 (or the pseudogene TRBV3-2) and J usage is TRBJ1-1; D unclear. The CDR3 is made up of 15 amino acids. Germline CDR1 is LGHDT and CDR2 is YNNKEL (reference sequence). V was cut by 6 bases and J by 4 bases, with 18 bases left in between.

CDR3 protein: CASSQLDRGRGSQPQHF. The CDR3 DNA follows: TGTGCCAGCAGTCAGTTGGACAGGGGCCGGGGGAGTCAGCCCCAGCATTTT. The chain couples TRBV6-6 to TRBJ1-5, with TRBD1 matching over 9 bases. V lost 5 bases, J lost 6 bases, and 14 bases stayed unmatched. Germline V gene sequence: CDR1 MNHNY, CDR2 SVGAGI (reference sequence). The CDR3 is 17 residues long.

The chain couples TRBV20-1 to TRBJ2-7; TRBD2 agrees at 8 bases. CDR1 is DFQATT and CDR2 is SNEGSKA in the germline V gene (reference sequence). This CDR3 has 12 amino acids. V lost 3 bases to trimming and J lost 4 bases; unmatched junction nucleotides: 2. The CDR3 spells CSASPGGYEQYF. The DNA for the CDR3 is TGCAGTGCTAGTCCGGGGGGGTACGAGCAGTACTTC.

The CDR3 protein is CSVDVTGGPDTQYF. The CDR3 nucleotides are TGCAGCGTTGACGTGACGGGAGGGCCAGATACGCAGTATTTT. V is TRBV29-1 and J is TRBJ2-3; 8 bases align to TRBD2. The V segment lost 3 bases and the J segment 4 bases; nucleotides outside the gene matches: 6. Germline V gene lookup returns CDR1 SQVTM and CDR2 ANQGSEA. The CDR3 is made up of 14 amino acids.

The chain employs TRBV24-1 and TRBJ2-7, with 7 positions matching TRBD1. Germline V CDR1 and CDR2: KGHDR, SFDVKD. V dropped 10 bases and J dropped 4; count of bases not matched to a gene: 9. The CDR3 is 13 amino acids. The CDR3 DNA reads TGTGCCACTGTACCGGGACAGAGATACGAGCAGTACTTC. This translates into CATVPGQRYEQYF.

CDR3 nucleotide sequence: TGTGCCAGCAGTCAACAGGGGGCTAACTATGGCTACACCTTC. Protein sequence: CASSQQGANYGYTF. The V gene is TRBV6-2 or TRBV6-3, the J gene TRBJ1-2; 8 bases are shared with TRBD1. This CDR3 has 14 residues. J gave up 0 bases and V 5 bases, and 2 bases lay outside the gene matches. Germline CDR1 MNHEY, CDR2 SVGEGT.

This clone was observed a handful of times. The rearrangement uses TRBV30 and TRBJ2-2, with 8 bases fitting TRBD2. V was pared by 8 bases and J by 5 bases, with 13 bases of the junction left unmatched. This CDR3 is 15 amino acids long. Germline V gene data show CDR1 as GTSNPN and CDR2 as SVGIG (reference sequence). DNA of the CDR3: TGTGCCACTAAAGGCGGACTAGCAAGTACCGGGGAGCTGTTTTTT. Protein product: CATKGGLASTGELFF. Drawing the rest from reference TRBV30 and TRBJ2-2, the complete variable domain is SQTIHQWPATLVQPVGSPLSLECTVEGTSNPNLYWYRQAAGRGLQLLFYSVGIGQISSEVPQNLSASRPQDRQFILSSKKLLLSDSGFYLCATKGGLASTGELFFGEGSRLTVL.

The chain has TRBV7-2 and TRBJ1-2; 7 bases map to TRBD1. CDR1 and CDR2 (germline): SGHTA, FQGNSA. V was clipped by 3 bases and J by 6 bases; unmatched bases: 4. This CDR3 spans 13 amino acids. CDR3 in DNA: TGTGCCAGCAGCTTGAGGCAGGGGGATGGCTACACCTTC. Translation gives CASSLRQGDGYTF.

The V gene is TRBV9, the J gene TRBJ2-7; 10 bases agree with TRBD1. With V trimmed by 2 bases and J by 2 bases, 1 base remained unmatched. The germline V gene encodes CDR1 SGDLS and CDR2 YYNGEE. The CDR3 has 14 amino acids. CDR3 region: CASSVGQGPYEQYF. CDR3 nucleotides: TGTGCCAGCAGCGTGGGACAGGGGCCCTACGAGCAGTACTTC.

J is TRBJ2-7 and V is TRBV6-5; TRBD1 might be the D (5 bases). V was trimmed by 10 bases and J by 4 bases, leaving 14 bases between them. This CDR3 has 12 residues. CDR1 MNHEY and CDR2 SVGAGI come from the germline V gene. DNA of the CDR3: TGTGCCACCGGACAACCCCCTTACGAGCAGTACTTC. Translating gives CATGQPPYEQYF.

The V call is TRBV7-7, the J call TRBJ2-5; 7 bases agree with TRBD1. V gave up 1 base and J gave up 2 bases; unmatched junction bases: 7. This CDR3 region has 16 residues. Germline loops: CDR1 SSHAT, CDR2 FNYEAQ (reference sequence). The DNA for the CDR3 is TGTGCCAGCAGCTTAGGAGGTTCACAGGGGCAAGAGACCCAGTACTTC. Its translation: CASSLGGSQGQETQYF.

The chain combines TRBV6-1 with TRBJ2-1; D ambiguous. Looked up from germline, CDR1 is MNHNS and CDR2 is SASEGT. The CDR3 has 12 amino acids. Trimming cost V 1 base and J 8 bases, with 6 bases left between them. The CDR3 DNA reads TGTGCCAGCAGTGAAGGTGGGCATGAGCAGTTCTTC. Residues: CASSEGGHEQFF.

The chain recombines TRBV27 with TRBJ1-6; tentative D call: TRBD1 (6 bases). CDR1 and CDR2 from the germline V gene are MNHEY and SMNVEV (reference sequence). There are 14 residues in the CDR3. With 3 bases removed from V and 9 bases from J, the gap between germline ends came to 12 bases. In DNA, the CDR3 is TGTGCCAGCAGTTTGCGGGGGCAGAGTTCACCCCTCCACTTT. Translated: CASSLRGQSSPLHF.

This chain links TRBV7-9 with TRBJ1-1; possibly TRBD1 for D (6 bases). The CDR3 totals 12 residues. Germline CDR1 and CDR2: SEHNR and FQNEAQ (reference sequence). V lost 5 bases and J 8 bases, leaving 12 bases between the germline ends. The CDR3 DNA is TGTGCCAGCAGCCACCCCGGGACAGAAGCTTTCTTT. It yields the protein CASSHPGTEAFF.

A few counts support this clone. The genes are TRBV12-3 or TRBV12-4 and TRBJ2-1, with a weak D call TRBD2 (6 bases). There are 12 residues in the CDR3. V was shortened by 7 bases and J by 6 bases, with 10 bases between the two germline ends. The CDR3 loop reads CASMGLRNEQFF. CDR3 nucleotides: TGTGCCAGCATGGGACTTCGCAATGAGCAGTTCTTC.

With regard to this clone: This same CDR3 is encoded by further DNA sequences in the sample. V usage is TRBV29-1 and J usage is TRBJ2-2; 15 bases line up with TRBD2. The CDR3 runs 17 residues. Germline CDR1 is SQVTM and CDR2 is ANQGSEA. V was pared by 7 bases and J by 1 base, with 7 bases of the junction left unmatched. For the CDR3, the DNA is TGCAGCGGTAGAGGACTAGCGGGAGGGGGGAACACCGGGGAGCTGTTTTTT. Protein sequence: CSGRGLAGGGNTGELFF.